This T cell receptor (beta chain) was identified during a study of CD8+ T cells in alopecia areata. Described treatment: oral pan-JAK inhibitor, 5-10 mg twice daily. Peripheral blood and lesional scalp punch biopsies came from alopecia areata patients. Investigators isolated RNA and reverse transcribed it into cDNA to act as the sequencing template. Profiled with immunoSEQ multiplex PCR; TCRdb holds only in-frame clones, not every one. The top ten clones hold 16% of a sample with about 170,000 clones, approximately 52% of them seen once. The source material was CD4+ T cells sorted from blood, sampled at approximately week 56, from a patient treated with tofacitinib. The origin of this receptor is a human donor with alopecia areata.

In DNA, the CDR3 is TGCAGCGTTGAAAGTACTCCGACAGGGAACTCCTACGAGCAGTACTTC. Translating gives CSVESTPTGNSYEQYF. The chain joins TRBV29-1 to TRBJ2-5, with 7 bases lining up with TRBD1. The J call may be faulty, since TRBJ2-7 better matches the DNA end. From germline, CDR1 is SQVTM and CDR2 ANQGSEA. The length of the CDR3 is 16 residues.